The 17 T cell receptor beta chains below come from one sample, sequenced in a study of T cell responses to AZD1222 COVID-19 vaccine. The protocol was immunoSEQ multiplex PCR, while the TCRdb copy is restricted to in-frame clones and leaves out a portion. The data show 100,000 to 120,000 clones, around 82% seen once. Sequences were derived from peripheral blood, sampled on day 0 of AZD1222 vaccination. These receptors were collected from an adult in good health.

On this clone itself: The same CDR3 arises from other DNA sequences in this sample as well. The chain is built from TRBV7-9 and TRBJ2-1, with a tentative D call TRBD2 (7 bases). Trimming took off 3 bases at V and 4 bases at J, with 10 bases between the two ends. The CDR3 consists of 14 residues. Germline-derived CDR1 and CDR2 are SEHNR and FQNEAQ (reference sequence). The CDR3 loop is CASSLRGRYNEQFF. The CDR3 DNA reads TGTGCCAGCAGCTTGCGGGGGCGTTACAATGAGCAGTTCTTC. The full variable domain, rest sourced from reference TRBV7-9 and TRBJ2-1, is DTGVSQNPRHKITKRGQNVTFRCDPISEHNRLYWYRQTLGQGPEFLTYFQNEAQLEKSRLLSDRFSAERPKGSFSTLEIQRTEQGDSAMYLCASSLRGRYNEQFFGPGTRLTVL.

J is TRBJ1-3 and V is TRBV28; a weak D match, TRBD1 (6 bases). V dropped 8 bases and J dropped 0 bases, with 11 bases sitting between them. Looked up from germline, CDR1 is MDHEN and CDR2 is SYDVKM. The CDR3 sequence is 14 residues long. This CDR3 reads CASRRGVSGNTIYF. The CDR3 DNA follows: TGTGCCAGCCGCAGGGGAGTCTCTGGAAACACCATATATTTT.

The genes are TRBV2 and TRBJ1-4, with D maybe TRBD1 (6 bases). Germline CDR1 reads SNHLY; CDR2 reads FYNNEI. V lost 8 bases and J 3 bases, leaving 13 bases between the germline ends. This CDR3 has 14 amino acids. The CDR3, as DNA: TGTGCCAGCCGGAGGGGGGGAGCTAATGAAAAACTGTTTTTT. The encoded protein is CASRRGGANEKLFF.

The rearrangement links TRBV6-2 or TRBV6-3 to TRBJ2-5; no clear D. The CDR3 spans 14 residues. The germline V and J ends were trimmed by 0 bases and 0 bases, with 5 bases remaining between them. The germline CDR1 and CDR2 sequences are MNHEY and SVGEGT. CDR3 sequence reads: CASSYSPYQETQYF. As DNA, the CDR3 is TGTGCCAGCAGTTACTCCCCGTACCAAGAGACCCAGTACTTC.

The genes are TRBV7-2 and TRBJ2-3; D gene ambiguous. CDR1 and CDR2 from the germline V gene are SGHTA and FQGNSA. The CDR3 length is 17 residues. V dropped 1 base and J dropped 0 bases, with 14 bases sitting between them. Here the CDR3 reads CASSLVYSLRSTDTQYF. The DNA for the CDR3 is TGTGCCAGCAGCTTAGTTTACTCCCTCCGCAGCACAGATACGCAGTATTTT.

The chain employs TRBV19 and TRBJ1-1, with a weak D call TRBD1 (6 bases). V was trimmed by 6 bases and J by 0 bases, leaving 14 bases between them. Germline V gene lookup returns CDR1 LNHDA and CDR2 SQIVND (reference sequence). CDR3 length: 15 amino acids. CDR3 sequence: CASRSPGAVNTEAFF. For the CDR3, the DNA is TGTGCCAGTAGGAGTCCAGGGGCAGTGAACACTGAAGCTTTCTTT.

This clone is a singleton in its sample. This chain joins TRBV9 and TRBJ1-1; a weak D match, TRBD1 (5 bases). V lost 0 bases to trimming and J lost 0 bases, with 12 bases between them. This CDR3 is built from 16 residues. Germline V gene sequence: CDR1 SGDLS, CDR2 YYNGEE. The CDR3 bases are TGTGCCAGCAGCGTAGCGGCAGGGAAGATGAACACTGAAGCTTTCTTT. Translation: CASSVAAGKMNTEAFF.

This clone was seen a single time. This chain connects TRBV7-2 to TRBJ2-4; D is tentatively TRBD1 or TRBD2 (5 bases each). Germline lookup yields CDR1 SGHTA and CDR2 FQGNSA. The ends were cut back, 1 base at V and 6 bases at J, with 13 bases in the middle. The CDR3 has 15 residues. CDR3 region: CASSLDGAKRNIQYF. CDR3 bases: TGTGCCAGCAGCTTAGACGGGGCTAAGAGAAACATTCAGTACTTC.

The rearrangement links TRBV5-1 to TRBJ1-1; D is perhaps TRBD1 (5 bases). The V and J ends lost 0 bases and 3 bases respectively, with 12 bases between them. Germline V CDR1 and CDR2: SGHRS, YFSETQ. The CDR3 has 15 amino acids. The CDR3 region is CASSLVGPRDTEAFF. CDR3 sequence (DNA): TGCGCCAGCAGCTTGGTGGGGCCGAGGGACACTGAAGCTTTCTTT.

This chain uses TRBV6-4 with TRBJ1-2; the D gene is possibly TRBD1 (5 bases). Germline V CDR1 and CDR2: MRHNA, SNTAGT. V lost 3 bases and J lost 8, with 16 bases in between. The CDR3 totals 14 residues. CDR3 sequence reads: CASSETVPRDGYTF. The CDR3 DNA reads TGTGCCAGCAGTGAGACCGTACCCAGGGACGGCTACACCTTC.

The J gene is TRBJ1-1, the V gene TRBV28; D may be TRBD1 (5 bases). This CDR3 spans 13 amino acids. The germline V and J ends were trimmed by 7 bases and 10 bases, with 19 bases remaining between them. Germline assignment: CDR1 MDHEN and CDR2 SYDVKM. DNA for the CDR3: TGTGCCAGCACCCTCGGGGCCACCAAGGGAGCTTTCTTT. Protein sequence: CASTLGATKGAFF.

J is TRBJ1-5 and V is TRBV19; 7 nucleotides match TRBD1. V gave up 5 bases and J gave up 7 bases; unmatched junction bases: 8. The CDR3 runs to 14 residues. Germline loops: CDR1 LNHDA, CDR2 SQIVND (reference sequence). The CDR3 protein is CASSSGQGVQPQHF. Here the CDR3 DNA reads TGTGCCAGTAGTTCTGGTCAGGGGGTCCAGCCCCAGCATTTT.

The J gene is TRBJ2-1, the V gene TRBV2; perhaps TRBD2 as D (5 bases). CDR1 and CDR2 (germline): SNHLY, FYNNEI. V was clipped by 2 bases and J by 6 bases, with 17 bases between them. CDR3 size: 16 residues. CDR3: CASSETVGAVSNEQFF. Written as DNA, the CDR3 is TGTGCCAGCAGTGAAACGGTGGGAGCGGTAAGCAATGAGCAGTTCTTC.

This chain links TRBV4-1 with TRBJ1-1, with 9 bases fitting TRBD1. The CDR3 has 15 amino acids. Germline-derived CDR1 and CDR2 are MGHRA and YSYEKL. After removal of 1 base from V and 3 bases from J, the junction contained 3 bases not matched to a gene. The CDR3 reads CASSQGQGGYTEAFF. DNA of the CDR3: TGCGCCAGCAGCCAAGGACAGGGGGGGTACACTGAAGCTTTCTTT.

Only a few counts were recorded for this clone. This chain links TRBV5-1 with TRBJ1-1; D is undetermined. Germline V gives CDR1 SGHRS, CDR2 YFSETQ. Trimming cost V 0 bases and J 4 bases, with 16 bases left between them. This CDR3 is built from 16 residues. The CDR3 DNA reads as TGCGCCAGCAGCTTGGGCTGGGTTCCCTCGAGCACTGAAGCTTTCTTT. This encodes CASSLGWVPSSTEAFF.

The chain is built from TRBV6-5 and TRBJ2-3; 7 bases line up with TRBD1. With V trimmed by 2 bases and J by 0 bases, 5 bases remained unmatched. Germline lookup yields CDR1 MNHEY and CDR2 SVGAGI. The CDR3 extends over 16 amino acids. The CDR3 protein is CASSYRTGPSTDTQYF. The CDR3 DNA reads as TGTGCCAGCAGTTACCGGACAGGACCTAGCACAGATACGCAGTATTTT.

The V call is TRBV30, the J call TRBJ1-2; D is possibly TRBD1 (6 bases). This CDR3 comprises 13 residues. Germline V gene lookup returns CDR1 GTSNPN and CDR2 SVGIG (reference sequence). Trimming shortened V by 5 bases and J by 5 bases, and 15 bases separated the two germline ends. CDR3 in DNA: TGTGCCTGGGTACAGGGCCCAAGGTATGGCTACACCTTC. It yields the protein CAWVQGPRYGYTF.